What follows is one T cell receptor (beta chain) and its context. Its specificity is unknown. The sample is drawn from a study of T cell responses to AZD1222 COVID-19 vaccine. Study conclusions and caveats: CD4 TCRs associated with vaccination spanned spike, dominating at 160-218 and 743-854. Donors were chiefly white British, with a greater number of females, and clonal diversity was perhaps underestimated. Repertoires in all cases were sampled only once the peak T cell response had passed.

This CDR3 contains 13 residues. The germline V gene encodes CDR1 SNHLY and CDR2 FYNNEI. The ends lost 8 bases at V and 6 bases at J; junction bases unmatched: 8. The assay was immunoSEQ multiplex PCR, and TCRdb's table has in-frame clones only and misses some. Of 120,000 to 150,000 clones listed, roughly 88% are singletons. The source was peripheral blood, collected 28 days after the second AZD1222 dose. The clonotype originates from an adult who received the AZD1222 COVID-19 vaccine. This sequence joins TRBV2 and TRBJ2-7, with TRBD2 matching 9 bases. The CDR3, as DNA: TGTGCCAGCTCGGCGGGGGGGCCCTTCGAGCAGTACTTC. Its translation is CASSAGGPFEQYF.